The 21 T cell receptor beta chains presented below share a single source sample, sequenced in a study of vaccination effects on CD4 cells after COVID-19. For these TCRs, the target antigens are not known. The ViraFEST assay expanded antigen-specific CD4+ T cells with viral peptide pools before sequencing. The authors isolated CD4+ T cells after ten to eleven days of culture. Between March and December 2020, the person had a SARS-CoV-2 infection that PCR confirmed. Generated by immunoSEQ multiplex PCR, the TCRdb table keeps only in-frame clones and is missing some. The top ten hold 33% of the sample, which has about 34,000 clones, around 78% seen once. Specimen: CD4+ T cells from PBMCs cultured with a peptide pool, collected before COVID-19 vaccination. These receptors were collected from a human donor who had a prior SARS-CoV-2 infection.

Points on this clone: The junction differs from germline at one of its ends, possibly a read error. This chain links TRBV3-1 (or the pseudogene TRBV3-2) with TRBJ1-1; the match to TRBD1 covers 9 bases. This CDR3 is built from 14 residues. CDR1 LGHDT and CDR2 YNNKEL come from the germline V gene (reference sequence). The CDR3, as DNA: TGTGCCAGCAGCCAAGGGGGGACAGGGACTGGAGCTTTCTTT. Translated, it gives CASSQGGTGTGAFF.

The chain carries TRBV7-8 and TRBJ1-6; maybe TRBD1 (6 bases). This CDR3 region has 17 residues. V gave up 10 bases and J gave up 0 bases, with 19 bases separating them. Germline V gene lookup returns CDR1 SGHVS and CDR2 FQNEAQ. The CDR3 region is CATRRGPPSSYNSPLHF. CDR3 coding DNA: TGTGCCACCCGACGGGGGCCGCCCAGCTCCTATAATTCACCCCTCCACTTT.

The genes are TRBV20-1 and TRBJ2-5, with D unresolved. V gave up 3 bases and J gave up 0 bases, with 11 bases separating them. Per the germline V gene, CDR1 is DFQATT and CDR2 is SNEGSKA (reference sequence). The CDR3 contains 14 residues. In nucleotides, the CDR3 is TGCAGTGCTAGTCAGACCACCGACCAAGAGACCCAGTACTTC. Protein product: CSASQTTDQETQYF.

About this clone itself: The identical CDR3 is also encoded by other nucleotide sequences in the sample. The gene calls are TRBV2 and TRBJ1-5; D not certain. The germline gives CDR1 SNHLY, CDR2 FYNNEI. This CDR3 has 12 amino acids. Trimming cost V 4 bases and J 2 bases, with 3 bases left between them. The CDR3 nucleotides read TGTGCCAGCAGTGGGGGCAATCAGCCCCAGCATTTT. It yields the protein CASSGGNQPQHF. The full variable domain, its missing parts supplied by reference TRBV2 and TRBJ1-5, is EPEVTQTPSHQVTQMGQEVILRCVPISNHLYFYWYRQILGQKVEFLVSFYNNEISEKSEIFDDQFSVERPDGSNFTLKIRSTKLEDSAMYFCASSGGNQPQHFGDGTRLSIL.

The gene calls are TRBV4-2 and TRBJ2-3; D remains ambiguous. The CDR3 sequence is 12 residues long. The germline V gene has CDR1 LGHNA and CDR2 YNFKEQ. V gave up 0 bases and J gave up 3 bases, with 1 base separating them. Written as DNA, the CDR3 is TGTGCCAGCAGCCAAGAAACAGATACGCAGTATTTT. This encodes CASSQETDTQYF.

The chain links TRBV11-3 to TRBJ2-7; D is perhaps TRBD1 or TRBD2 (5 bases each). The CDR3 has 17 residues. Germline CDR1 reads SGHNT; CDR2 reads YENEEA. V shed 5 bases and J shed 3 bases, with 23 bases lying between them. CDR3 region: CASSMPGTAGRSYEQYF. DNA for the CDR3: TGTGCCAGCAGCATGCCAGGGACGGCAGGGAGAAGCTACGAGCAGTACTTC.

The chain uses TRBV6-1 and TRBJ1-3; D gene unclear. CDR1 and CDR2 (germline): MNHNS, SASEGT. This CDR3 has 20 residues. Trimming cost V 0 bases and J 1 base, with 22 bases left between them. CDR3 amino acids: CASSEALRDYLSASGNTIYF. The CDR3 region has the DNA TGTGCCAGCAGTGAAGCTCTAAGGGATTATCTTTCGGCGTCTGGAAACACCATATATTTT.

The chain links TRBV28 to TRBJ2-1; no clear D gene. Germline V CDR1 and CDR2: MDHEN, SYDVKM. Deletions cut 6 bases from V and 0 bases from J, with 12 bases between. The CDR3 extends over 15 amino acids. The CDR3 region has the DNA TGTGCCAGCAGCTCGTCAGGTAGCTCCTACAATGAGCAGTTCTTC. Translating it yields CASSSSGSSYNEQFF. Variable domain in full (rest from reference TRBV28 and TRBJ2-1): DVKVTQSSRYLVKRTGEKVFLECVQDMDHENMFWYRQDPGLGLRLIYFSYDVKMKEKGDIPEGYSVSREKKERFSLILESASTNQTSMYLCASSSSGSSYNEQFFGPGTRLTVL.

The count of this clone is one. CDR3 loop: CASSATDRGSPDTQYF. For the CDR3, the DNA is TGTGCCAGCAGCGCTACGGACAGGGGTTCCCCAGATACGCAGTATTTT. The V and J genes are TRBV5-4 and TRBJ2-3; TRBD1 aligns across 9 bases. The J segment lost 4 bases and the V segment lost 4 bases, leaving 10 bases of the junction unmatched. Germline-derived CDR1 and CDR2 are SGHNT and YYREEE (reference sequence). This CDR3 is 16 amino acids long.

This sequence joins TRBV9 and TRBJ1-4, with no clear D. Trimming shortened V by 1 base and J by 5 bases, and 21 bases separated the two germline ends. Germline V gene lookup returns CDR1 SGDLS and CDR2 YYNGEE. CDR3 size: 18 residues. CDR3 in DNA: TGTGCCAGCAGCGTATTTCCATCCCCATCCGATGGGAATGAAAAACTGTTTTTT. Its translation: CASSVFPSPSDGNEKLFF.

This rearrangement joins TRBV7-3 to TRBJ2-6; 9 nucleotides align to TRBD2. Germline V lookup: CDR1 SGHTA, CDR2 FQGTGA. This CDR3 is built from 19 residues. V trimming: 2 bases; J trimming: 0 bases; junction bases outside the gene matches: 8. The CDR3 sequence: CASSLRSLAGNSGANVLTF. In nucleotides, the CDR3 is TGTGCCAGCAGCTTACGGAGTCTAGCGGGAAACTCTGGGGCCAACGTCCTGACTTTC.

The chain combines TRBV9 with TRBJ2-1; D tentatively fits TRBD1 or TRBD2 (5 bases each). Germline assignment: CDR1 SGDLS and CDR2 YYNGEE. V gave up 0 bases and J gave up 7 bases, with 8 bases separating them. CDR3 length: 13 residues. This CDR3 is CASSVEGRNEQFF. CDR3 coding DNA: TGTGCCAGCAGCGTAGAGGGACGGAATGAGCAGTTCTTC. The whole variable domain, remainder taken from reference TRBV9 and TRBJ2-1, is DSGVTQTPKHLITATGQRVTLRCSPRSGDLSVYWYQQSLDQGLQFLIQYYNGEERAKGNILERFSAQQFPDLHSELNLSSLELGDSALYFCASSVEGRNEQFFGPGTRLTVL.

In DNA form, the CDR3 reads TGCGCCAGCAGCCGTGGGGGGGGCGGGGAAGAGACCCAGTACTTC. As protein: CASSRGGGGEETQYF. This chain links TRBV5-1 with TRBJ2-5; a possible D gene is TRBD2 (7 bases). The germline V and J ends were trimmed by 4 bases and 3 bases, with 16 bases remaining between them. Germline CDR1 and CDR2: SGHRS and YFSETQ. This CDR3 is 15 amino acids long.

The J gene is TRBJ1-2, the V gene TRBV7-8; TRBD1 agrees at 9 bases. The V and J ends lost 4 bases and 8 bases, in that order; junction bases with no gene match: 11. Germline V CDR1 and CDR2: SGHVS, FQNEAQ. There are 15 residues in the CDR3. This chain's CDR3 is CASSSSSQGAGGYTF. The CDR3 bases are TGTGCCAGCAGCTCATCGTCACAGGGGGCTGGGGGCTACACCTTC.

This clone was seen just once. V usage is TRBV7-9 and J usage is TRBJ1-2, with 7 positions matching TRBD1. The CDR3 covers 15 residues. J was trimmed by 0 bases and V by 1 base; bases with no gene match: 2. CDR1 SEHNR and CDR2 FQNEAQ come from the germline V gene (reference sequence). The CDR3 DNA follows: TGTGCCAGCAGCTTAGTGGGACAGCCTAACTATGGCTACACCTTC. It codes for CASSLVGQPNYGYTF.

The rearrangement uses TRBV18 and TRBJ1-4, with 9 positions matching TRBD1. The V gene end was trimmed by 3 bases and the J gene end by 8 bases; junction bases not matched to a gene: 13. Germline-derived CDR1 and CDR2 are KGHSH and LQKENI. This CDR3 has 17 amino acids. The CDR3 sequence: CASSPRGQGYDGEKLFF. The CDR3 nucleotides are TGTGCCAGCTCACCTAGGGGACAGGGATATGATGGAGAAAAACTGTTTTTT.

The CDR3 region is CASSPYGRETQYF. CDR3 nucleotide sequence: TGTGCCAGCTCACCATACGGGCGGGAGACCCAGTACTTC. V gene TRBV18 combines with J gene TRBJ2-5, with D unresolved. Germline V gene lookup returns CDR1 KGHSH and CDR2 LQKENI. The CDR3 consists of 13 residues. The V gene lost 2 bases and the J gene lost 5 bases, with 9 bases spanning the gap.

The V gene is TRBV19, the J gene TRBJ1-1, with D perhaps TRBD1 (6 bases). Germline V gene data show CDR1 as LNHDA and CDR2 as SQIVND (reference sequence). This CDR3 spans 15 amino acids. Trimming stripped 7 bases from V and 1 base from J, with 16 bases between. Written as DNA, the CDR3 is TGTGCCAGTACCTCCCGCGGCAGGGGGAACACTGAAGCTTTCTTT. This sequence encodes CASTSRGRGNTEAFF.

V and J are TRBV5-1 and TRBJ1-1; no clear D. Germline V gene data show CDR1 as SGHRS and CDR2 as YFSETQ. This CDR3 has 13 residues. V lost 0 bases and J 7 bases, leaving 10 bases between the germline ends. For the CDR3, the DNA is TGCGCCAGCAGCTTGGGGCAGGTGGATGAAGCTTTCTTT. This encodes CASSLGQVDEAFF.

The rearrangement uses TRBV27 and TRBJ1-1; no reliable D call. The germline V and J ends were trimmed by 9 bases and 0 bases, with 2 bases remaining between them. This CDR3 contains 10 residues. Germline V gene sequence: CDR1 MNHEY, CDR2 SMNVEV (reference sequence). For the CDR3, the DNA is TGTGCCAGGCTGAACACTGAAGCTTTCTTT. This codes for CARLNTEAFF.

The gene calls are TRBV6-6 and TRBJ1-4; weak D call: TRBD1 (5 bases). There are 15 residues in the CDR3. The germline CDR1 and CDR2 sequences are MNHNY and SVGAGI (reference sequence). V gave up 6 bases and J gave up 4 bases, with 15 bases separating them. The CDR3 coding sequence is TGTGCCAGCAGCCTGACCGGGGGGTATAATGAAAAACTGTTTTTT. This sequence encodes CASSLTGGYNEKLFF.